A selection of T cell receptor beta chains follows, all from one sample in a study of cytomegalovirus exposure and HLA in healthy donors. Measured with immunoSEQ multiplex PCR; TCRdb has only the in-frame clones, and not every one. Of around 130,000 clones detected, 78% appear once; the ten largest clones hold less than 2%. Sequencing was carried out using PBMCs. These TCRs come from a woman younger than 30 in good health and CMV-seronegative. The CDR3 runs from the conserved cysteine through the conserved F or W. D genes are given only for firm matches. Size is stated for part of the rows, as once, few or many counts, or as a class when the clone is expanded.

d_gene,j_gene,v_gene,abundance,CDR3nt,CDR3aa
.,TRBJ1-2,TRBV5-6,.,TGTGCCAGCAGCCAACAGGGTCCTGATGGCTACACCTTC,CASSQQGPDGYTF
.,TRBJ1-1,TRBV12-5,.,TGTGCTAGTGCCCCCCCGGATTGGGACTCCACTGAAGCTTTCTTT,CASAPPDWDSTEAFF
.,TRBJ1-5,TRBV7-2,.,TGTGCCAGCAGCTTACGGGGTAGCAATCAGCCCCAGCATTTT,CASSLRGSNQPQHF
.,TRBJ2-7,TRBV18,.,TGTGCCAGCTCACCACAACCCTATTGGGGGCAGCAGTACTTC,CASSPQPYWGQQYF
.,TRBJ2-5,TRBV2,.,TGTGCCAGCAGGCGGGAAGAGACCCAGTACTTC,CASRREETQYF
.,TRBJ2-2,TRBV4-1,.,TGCGCCAGCAGCCAAGTCCAGGCGAACACCGGGGAGCTGTTTTTT,CASSQVQANTGELFF
.,TRBJ2-1,TRBV19,.,TGTGCCAGTAGGAGGTCCAGACTCATACTCAATGAGCAGTTCTTC,CASRRSRLILNEQFF
.,TRBJ2-3,TRBV21-1,.,TGTGCCAGCAGCAAAGTAACTAGCGGGGAGGGTCCGCAGTATTTT,CASSKVTSGEGPQYF
.,TRBJ2-1,TRBV6-5,.,TGTGCCAGCAGCCTCCGGGACTTTTCCTATGGTGAGCAGTTCTTC,CASSLRDFSYGEQFF
.,TRBJ1-2,TRBV5-1,few,TGCGCCAGCAGCTTGGCCGGGGGAGCAATCCGCTTC,CASSLAGGAIRF
.,TRBJ1-1,TRBV7-9,.,TGTGCCAGCAGGGACGGGGGTTCGAACACTGAAGCTTTCTTT,CASRDGGSNTEAFF
.,TRBJ1-1,TRBV19,.,TGTGCCAGCAGAGGACTTTTGAGATTGACTGAAGCTTTCTTT,CASRGLLRLTEAFF
.,TRBJ1-2,TRBV4-1,.,TGCGCCAGCAGCCAGGTGGAAACGGGAGACTATGGCTACACCTTC,CASSQVETGDYGYTF
TRBD2,TRBJ2-2,TRBV7-2,.,TGTGCCAGCCCCGGGGGGGGATCTAACACCGGGGAGCTGTTTTTT,CASPGGGSNTGELFF
.,TRBJ1-1,TRBV18,.,TGTGCCAGCTCACCGCAGGTCTCAAACACTGAAGCTTTCTTT,CASSPQVSNTEAFF
.,TRBJ1-3,TRBV2,once,TGTGCCAGCAGTGAACGCTCTGGAAACACCATATATTTT,CASSERSGNTIYF
.,TRBJ1-4,TRBV2,.,TGTGCCCACTTGGGGGGGACGGCTAATGAAAAACTGTTTTTT,CAHLGGTANEKLFF
TRBD2,TRBJ2-1,TRBV28,.,TGTGCCGGGGGTAGGACTAGCCCCCCTGATGAGCAGTTCTTC,CAGGRTSPPDEQFF
TRBD2,TRBJ2-1,TRBV19,many,TGTGCCAGTAGTAGGCTAGCGGAGTACAATGAGCAGTTCTTC,CASSRLAEYNEQFF
.,TRBJ2-3,TRBV30,.,TGTGCCTGGAGCCTATACCCAAGGAAGGGGCAGGATACGCAGTATTTT,CAWSLYPRKGQDTQYF